This T cell receptor (beta chain) was found in a study of cytomegalovirus exposure and HLA in healthy donors (dated by TCRdb to about 2017). Background for the entire study: According to an earlier analysis of a few hundred of the donors, 200 million or so T cells yielded 117 million unique TCR beta sequences and 276 Gb of sequence data. About 310 gigabases of sequencing data and approximately 93 million unique TCR sequences were included in an early release covering about 700 HLA-typed donors. All discovery cohort repertoires had been generated on a single sequencing platform. In addition to the first cohort of roughly 670 subjects, a separate validation cohort of under 150 different subjects was used. Among about 400 genotyped donors of the cohort, an average of approximately 240,000 unique TCR beta nucleotide sequences was sequenced per donor, of which about 18% were non-productive. In a later analysis, previously published TCR beta repertoires from 666 donors were re-analyzed and high-resolution HLA genotyping was added so that TCR occurrence patterns could be studied. Donor age, sex, ethnicity and CMV serostatus were collected together with the repertoire data. The genetic ancestry cluster associated with self-reported Caucasian donors included about 84% of the roughly 410 genotyped donors. The study aimed to test whether signatures of past pathogen exposure could be identified by cataloging public T cell receptors. Class I and class II HLA loci were covered by the typing at four-digit resolution. In the later analysis, no new phenotypic data were used to find candidate immune exposures; instead, reliance was placed on TCR beta sequences and their occurrence across donors. The number of donors typed differed by locus, with roughly 620-640 for A, B, C, DRB1 and DQB1, roughly 550 for DQA1, under 610 for DPA1, and under 490 for DPB1. Roughly five DR-DQ haplotypes were treated as single units for association and clustering because of strong linkage in the cohort. To decide whether each TCR beta V gene segment behaved as functional or pseudogenic, an earlier analysis of approximately 590 of the donors relied on high-throughput TCR beta sequencing. The study combined high-throughput TCR immunosequencing, statistical association of individual TCRs with disease status, and machine learning to predict cytomegalovirus infection status. Genome-wide SNP genotypes for about 65% of the roughly 700 donors were used in a later genetic analysis, which treated that subset as a discovery cohort. The T cell repertoires of some 670 subjects were profiled by immunosequencing and related to cytomegalovirus serostatus.

Study-level results and caveats: Some IMGT-functional V segments, including TRBV6-2 and TRBV6-3, could not be distinguished by the 87-base-pair reads and were therefore excluded. In a later analysis, HLA-associated TCR beta chains were found to be more clonally expanded and to have lower generation probabilities than equally common non-associated chains. A further reported finding was that TCR beta sequences accurately predicted the HLA-A and HLA-B alleles for most subjects in the first cohort. A group of highly shared sequence variants was considered likely to be a technical artifact of the sequencing pipeline. According to a later genetic analysis, donors in an Asian-associated ancestry cluster had fewer N-insertions in productive TCRs than the approximately 630-donor mean. According to a later analysis, TCR association rates differed among HLA loci, with DRB1 alleles showing the most associated TCRs and HLA-C alleles showing the fewest. The study gave a list of about 170 TCR beta chains associated with cytomegalovirus. It was suggested by the authors that the approach could potentially be generalized to other disease states and immunological phenotypes. V-gene and J-gene trimming of TCR beta chains was associated with a missense DCLRE1C variant in a later genetic analysis, and the association was replicated in an independent cohort. A later analysis found that most CMV-associated TCR beta chains appeared HLA-restricted, with HLA associations seemingly driven largely by CMV exposure. When HLA alleles, especially DR and DQ, strongly co-occurred, attributing TCR associations to individual alleles was difficult. Several of the top co-occurrence clusters appeared to be linked to parvovirus B19, influenza, CMV and Epstein-Barr virus, according to a later analysis. A later analysis associated about 16,000 TCR beta sequences with specific HLA alleles at a false discovery rate of 0.05. Because HLA typing was unavailable for some donors at each locus, only the typed subset was used in association tests. Because counts were too low, 15 to 20 rarely observed V segments, including chromosome 9 orphons, were excluded from the earlier analysis of some 590 of the donors. While some public TCRs were present in many individuals, most TCR sequences turned up only very rarely across donors. The presence/absence analyses assumed that sequencing depth was roughly uniform across donors, and that assumption may not be true. This cohort had only TCR beta chains sequenced, and the lack of alpha or paired-chain data limited which features could be detected. In vitro tests confirmed that three of the cytomegalovirus-associated TCR beta chains recognize cytomegalovirus antigens. The only immune exposure information available for the cohort was CMV serostatus. In an earlier analysis of about 600 of the donors, most TCR beta V segments appeared in productive rearrangements about 87% or about 30% of the time, broadly matching IMGT annotations. Correlated functional status among segregating V segments might be attributable to linkage disequilibrium, but an unknown experimental factor could not be ruled out. The classifier was reported to diagnose cytomegalovirus status with high specificity and sensitivity in both the original cohort and the validation cohort.

The library was made by the immunoSEQ multiplex PCR assay. For the multiplex PCR, a mixture combining 60 forward primers for TCR Vbeta segments and 13 reverse primers for TCR Jbeta segments was used. The CDR3 region of rearranged TCR beta genes was amplified from genomic DNA with a multiplex PCR assay. Amplified TCR beta libraries were sequenced as 87-base-pair reads on the Illumina HiSeq System. In the authors' own workflow: In a later analysis, tens of millions of unique TCR beta chains were counted across the 500 to 850 repertoires, and roughly 10 million of these chains were shared by at least two donors. Raw reads were error-corrected and collapsed into unique sequences with a nearest-neighbor algorithm that merged closely related sequences to remove PCR and sequencing errors. Alignment of CDR3 sequences to IMGT reference sequences was used to assign V, D and J gene segments. For a sequence to be retained, a match of at least six nucleotides to both a V gene segment and a J gene segment was required. Rearrangements were called productive when the CDR3 lacked stop codons and stayed in frame with V and J; all others were non-productive. Following IMGT convention, CDR3 was defined as the stretch from the second conserved V-encoded cysteine to the conserved J-encoded phenylalanine. The earlier analysis of a few hundred of the donors excluded any sequence lacking an unambiguous match to a single V gene segment. An earlier analysis of a few hundred of the donors called V segments functional above 56.7% productive rearrangements and segregating when the between-donor standard deviation exceeded 5%. To diagnose cytomegalovirus status from the catalog of TCR beta chain sequences, a statistical classification framework was built. A later analysis assigned V and J genes by comparing TCR nucleotide sequences with IMGT/GENE-DB human TR gene sequences. The TCRdist pipeline was used in a later analysis to assign CDR3 sequences and most-parsimonious VDJ recombination scenarios. In a later analysis, every TCR beta chain was defined by the combination of its CDR3 amino acid sequence and its V-gene family, and reads without a unique V-gene family were dropped. As a way to deal with suspected cross-contamination and a sequencing artifact, a later analysis dropped 450 to 600 nucleotide sequences that were highly shared and had low generation probability. In a later analysis, a clonal expansion index was calculated for each public chain from normalized within-repertoire ranks of inferred template counts. In a later analysis, generation probabilities were computed with a VDJ recombination model fitted to out-of-frame rearrangements, and the resulting probabilities were checked against IGoR. In a later analysis, hypergeometric tests were used to score TCR-TCR, TCR-HLA and TCR-CMV co-occurrence, with a repertoire-size bias correction applied to TCR pairs. To estimate false discovery rates, a later analysis permuted the HLA or CMV assignments 20 times. A later analysis grouped co-occurring TCRs with DBSCAN, adding TCRdist sequence similarity when clustering within HLA-allele-positive subsets. Repertoires with fewer than 30,000 or more than 120,000 public chains were left out of co-occurrence clustering, as were a handful of repertoires with anomalous nucleotide sharing. This immuneACCESS table, as held by TCRdb, lists in-frame sequences with V and J called but not all clones. Of the missing ones, under half trace to an unresolved V gene in checked studies; the others have no known cause. The DNA was the basis for D and trimming; V, J and clone size are from that table. For this sample there are about 180,000 clones; about three quarters appear just once. The top ten hold 3% to 4.5% of the sample.

In the case of this clone: The specificity of this receptor is unknown. Qualities for individual bases were not recorded, and no much larger clone is one base off.

The germline V gene (reference sequence) sets CDR1 to SGHNT and CDR2 to YYREEE. CDR3 length: 16 amino acids, cysteine to phenylalanine. The kept DNA is CDR3 alone, 48 bases in frame from the first base. Trimming takes 3 bases off V and 7 bases off J; junction bases not matched to a gene: 11. The cohort consisted of 650 to 850 healthy bone marrow donors. At the time of sampling, all cohort members were nominally healthy, though unrecorded immune exposures were likely present. The donor tested CMV seropositive, placing the donor among the roughly 270 seropositive members of the cohort. A peripheral blood sample was collected from each donor, and TCR beta sequencing was performed on peripheral blood mononuclear cells. Genomic DNA extraction from the blood cell samples was performed with the Qiagen DNeasy Blood Extraction Kit.

Material: PBMCs. This sequence uses TRBV5-4 and TRBJ2-7; 12 middle bases align to TRBD2. The clonotype comes from a woman aged 60-70 years in good health and CMV-seropositive. The DNA sequence is TGTGCCAGCAGCTCAGGGGCTAGCGGGAGGGGGAGGGAGCAGTACTTC. Translated, it gives CASSSGASGRGREQYF.